This TCR beta chain originates from a study of vaccination and CD4 T cells after COVID-19. Of note for this clonotype: Its antigen is currently unknown.

An Oncomine TCR Beta short-read assay was used to sequence the DNA from cultured CD4+ T cells. TCRdb passed the PCR reads through MiXCR, listing each CDR3 protein once. The repertoire consists of around 19,000 distinct CDR3 sequences, with over 35% occurring once and the leading ten covering approximately 17%. Treatment indicated: approximately 10-day PBMC culture with coronavirus spike peptide pools or control peptides (ViraFEST assay). CDR3 length: 14 residues. The germline gives CDR1 MNHNS, CDR2 SASEGT. V shed 6 bases and J shed 0 bases, with 9 bases lying between them. The chain combines TRBV6-1 with TRBJ1-3, with D unresolved. The sequence was obtained from a human donor who received a COVID-19 vaccine. The material was CD4+ T cells from blood, cultured in vitro, obtained before SARS-CoV-2 vaccination. CDR3 nucleotides: TGTGCCAGCAGCCCCGTTAACTCTGGAAACACCATATATTTT. Translation: CASSPVNSGNTIYF.